These T cell receptor beta chains were read from a single sample in a study of cytomegalovirus exposure and HLA in healthy donors. TCRdb's table, derived via immunoSEQ multiplex PCR, lists solely in-frame clones and lacks some. The sample consists of over 200,000 clones, 75% to 80% of them appearing once. The specimen sequenced was PBMCs. The receptors originated from a male donor in good health and CMV-seronegative. Each CDR3 is given with its conserved first and last residue. The order of the fields is J gene, clone size, V gene, D gene, CDR3 DNA, CDR3 protein. The D gene is left open where the match is weak. A clone size is listed for some rows: how often the clone was seen (once, few, many), or a class if it is expanded.

J gene: TRBJ1-3; clone size: .; V gene: TRBV6-1; D gene: .; CDR3 DNA: TGTGCCAGCAGTGATTCGTCCCAAAGCATTTTT; CDR3 protein: CASSDSSQSIF
J gene: TRBJ1-1; clone size: .; V gene: TRBV6-1; D gene: TRBD1; CDR3 DNA: TGTGCCAGCAGGGACAGGGTGATGAACACTGAAGCTTTCTTT; CDR3 protein: CASRDRVMNTEAFF
J gene: TRBJ2-2; clone size: .; V gene: TRBV10-3; D gene: .; CDR3 DNA: TGTGCCATCACCGGGAGCTCCACCGGGGAGCTGTTTTTT; CDR3 protein: CAITGSSTGELFF
J gene: TRBJ1-2; clone size: .; V gene: TRBV6-4; D gene: TRBD1; CDR3 DNA: TGTGCCAGCAGTTCCGGGACAGGGGCGTTCTCCTATGGCTACACCTTC; CDR3 protein: CASSSGTGAFSYGYTF
J gene: TRBJ2-7; clone size: few; V gene: TRBV7-9; D gene: .; CDR3 DNA: TGTGCCAGCAGCGCCTCCCAGGGGTCCTACGAGCAGTACTTC; CDR3 protein: CASSASQGSYEQYF
J gene: TRBJ2-3; clone size: once; V gene: TRBV5-1; D gene: .; CDR3 DNA: TGCGCCAGCAAGAGACCGGGAAGCACAGATACGCAGTATTTT; CDR3 protein: CASKRPGSTDTQYF
J gene: TRBJ2-3; clone size: .; V gene: TRBV28; D gene: .; CDR3 DNA: TGTGCCAGCAGTTTCGTACAGGGTAGCACAGATACGCAGTATTTT; CDR3 protein: CASSFVQGSTDTQYF
J gene: TRBJ2-1; clone size: .; V gene: TRBV11-1; D gene: TRBD1; CDR3 DNA: TGTGCCAGCAGTAGGACAGGGGACACCTACAATGAGCAGTTCTTC; CDR3 protein: CASSRTGDTYNEQFF
J gene: TRBJ1-2; clone size: .; V gene: TRBV7-2; D gene: .; CDR3 DNA: TGTGCCAGCAGCGGCACATCCAACTATGGCTACACCTTC; CDR3 protein: CASSGTSNYGYTF
J gene: TRBJ1-4; clone size: .; V gene: TRBV28; D gene: .; CDR3 DNA: TGTGCCAGCAGTCCCCAGTGGGGCGCTAATGAAAAACTGTTTTTT; CDR3 protein: CASSPQWGANEKLFF
J gene: TRBJ2-2; clone size: .; V gene: TRBV28; D gene: .; CDR3 DNA: TGTGCCAGTAGACTACTACGGAGGCTCACCGGGGAGCTGTTTTTT; CDR3 protein: CASRLLRRLTGELFF
J gene: TRBJ1-5; clone size: .; V gene: TRBV10-3; D gene: .; CDR3 DNA: TGTGCCATCAGTGATTTAAGCAGGGGCAATCAGCCCCAGCATTTT; CDR3 protein: CAISDLSRGNQPQHF
J gene: TRBJ2-7; clone size: .; V gene: TRBV23-1; D gene: TRBD1; CDR3 DNA: TGCGCCAGCAGTCAATCGGGACAGGTGAACTACGAGCAGTACTTC; CDR3 protein: CASSQSGQVNYEQYF
J gene: TRBJ2-7; clone size: .; V gene: TRBV7-2; D gene: TRBD1; CDR3 DNA: TGTGCCAGCATCGGACAGGGTGCCTACGAGCAGTACTTC; CDR3 protein: CASIGQGAYEQYF
J gene: TRBJ1-2; clone size: .; V gene: TRBV5-1; D gene: .; CDR3 DNA: TGCGCCAGCAGCTTGGCTCAGGCAGGCGAAAACTATGGCTACACCTTC; CDR3 protein: CASSLAQAGENYGYTF
J gene: TRBJ2-7; clone size: .; V gene: TRBV11-3; D gene: TRBD1; CDR3 DNA: TGTGCCAGCAGCTTATCGGGACAGGGATCCCACGAGCAGTACTTC; CDR3 protein: CASSLSGQGSHEQYF
J gene: TRBJ2-4; clone size: .; V gene: TRBV6-5; D gene: .; CDR3 DNA: TGTGCCAGCGGCCCTCGACAAGCCAAAAACATTCAGTACTTC; CDR3 protein: CASGPRQAKNIQYF
J gene: TRBJ2-5; clone size: .; V gene: TRBV11-2; D gene: TRBD2; CDR3 DNA: TGTGCCAGCAGCTTCCCGAGGACTAGCGGGGGGAGGGCCACCCAGTACTTC; CDR3 protein: CASSFPRTSGGRATQYF
J gene: TRBJ2-1; clone size: .; V gene: TRBV6-5; D gene: .; CDR3 DNA: TGTGCCAGCAGTCAAAGTGGACTGAGTTACAATGAGCAGTTCTTC; CDR3 protein: CASSQSGLSYNEQFF
J gene: TRBJ1-2; clone size: .; V gene: TRBV18; D gene: .; CDR3 DNA: TGTGCCAGCTCACCAGATGGGGCCGCAATTTTTAACTATGGCTACACCTTC; CDR3 protein: CASSPDGAAIFNYGYTF
J gene: TRBJ2-1; clone size: .; V gene: TRBV10-3; D gene: .; CDR3 DNA: TGTGCCATCAGTGAGTTGACAGTCGGCAATGAGCAGTTCTTC; CDR3 protein: CAISELTVGNEQFF
J gene: TRBJ1-2; clone size: .; V gene: TRBV30; D gene: .; CDR3 DNA: TGTGCCTGGAGTCCCGGGGGGGAGCCCCGCTACACCTTC; CDR3 protein: CAWSPGGEPRYTF